This TCR beta chain was sequenced during a study of CD8 T cells in ankylosing spondylitis. The germline V gene has CDR1 SGHRS and CDR2 YFSETQ. The CDR3 has 15 amino acids. J was trimmed by 5 bases and V by 3 bases; bases with no gene match: 10. A few counts support this clonotype. Quantitative 5'-RACE with molecular barcodes was used to make the TCR beta libraries. TCRdb re-called the 5' RACE reads through MiXCR, storing one row per CDR3 protein. The sample has about 160,000 distinct CDR3 sequences, approximately 16% seen once. This rearrangement joins TRBV5-1 to TRBJ2-7; 8 nucleotides agree with TRBD2. The sequenced sample was blood, either unsorted or a sorted T cell fraction (not recorded which). This TCR was recovered from a male donor with ankylosing spondylitis or in good health (not recorded which). This CDR3 is CASSSTGTSLNEQYF. CDR3 in DNA: TGCGCCAGCAGCTCAACCGGGACTAGTCTCAACGAGCAGTACTTC.